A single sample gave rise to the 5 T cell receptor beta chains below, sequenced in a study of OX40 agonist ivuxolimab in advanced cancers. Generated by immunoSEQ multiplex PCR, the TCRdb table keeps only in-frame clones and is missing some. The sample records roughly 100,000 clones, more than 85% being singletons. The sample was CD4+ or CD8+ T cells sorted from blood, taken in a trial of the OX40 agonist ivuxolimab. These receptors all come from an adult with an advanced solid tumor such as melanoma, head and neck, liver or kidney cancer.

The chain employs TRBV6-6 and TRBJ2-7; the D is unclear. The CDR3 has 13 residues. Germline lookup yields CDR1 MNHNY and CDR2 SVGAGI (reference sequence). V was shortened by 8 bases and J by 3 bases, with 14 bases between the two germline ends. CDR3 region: CASLGLSLYEQYF. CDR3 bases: TGTGCCAGCCTCGGGTTGAGCCTCTACGAGCAGTACTTC.

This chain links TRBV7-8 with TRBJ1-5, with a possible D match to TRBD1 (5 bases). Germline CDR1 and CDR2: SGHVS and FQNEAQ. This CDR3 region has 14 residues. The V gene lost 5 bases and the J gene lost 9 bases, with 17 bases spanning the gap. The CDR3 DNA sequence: TGTGCCAGCAGCCCCAGGGTTGGGGGGTGGCCCCAGCATTTT. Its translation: CASSPRVGGWPQHF.

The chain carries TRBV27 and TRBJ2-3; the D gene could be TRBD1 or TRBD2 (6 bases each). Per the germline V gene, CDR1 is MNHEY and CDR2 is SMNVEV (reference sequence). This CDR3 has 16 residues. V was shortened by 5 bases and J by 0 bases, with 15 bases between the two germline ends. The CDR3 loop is CASSLFRGDSTDTQYF. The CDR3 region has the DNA TGTGCCAGCAGTCTATTTAGGGGGGATAGCACAGATACGCAGTATTTT.

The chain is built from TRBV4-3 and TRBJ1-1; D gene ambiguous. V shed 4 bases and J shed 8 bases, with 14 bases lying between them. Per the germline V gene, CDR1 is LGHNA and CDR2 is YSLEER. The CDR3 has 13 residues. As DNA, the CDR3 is TGCGCCAGCAGCCCTCTTGGAGGCAGCGAAGCTTTCTTT. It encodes CASSPLGGSEAFF.

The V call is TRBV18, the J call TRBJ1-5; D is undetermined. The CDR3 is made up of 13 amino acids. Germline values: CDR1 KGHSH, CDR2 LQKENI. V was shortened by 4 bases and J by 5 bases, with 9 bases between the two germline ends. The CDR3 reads CASSLLGDQPQHF. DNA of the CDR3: TGTGCCAGCTCACTCCTAGGAGATCAGCCCCAGCATTTT.